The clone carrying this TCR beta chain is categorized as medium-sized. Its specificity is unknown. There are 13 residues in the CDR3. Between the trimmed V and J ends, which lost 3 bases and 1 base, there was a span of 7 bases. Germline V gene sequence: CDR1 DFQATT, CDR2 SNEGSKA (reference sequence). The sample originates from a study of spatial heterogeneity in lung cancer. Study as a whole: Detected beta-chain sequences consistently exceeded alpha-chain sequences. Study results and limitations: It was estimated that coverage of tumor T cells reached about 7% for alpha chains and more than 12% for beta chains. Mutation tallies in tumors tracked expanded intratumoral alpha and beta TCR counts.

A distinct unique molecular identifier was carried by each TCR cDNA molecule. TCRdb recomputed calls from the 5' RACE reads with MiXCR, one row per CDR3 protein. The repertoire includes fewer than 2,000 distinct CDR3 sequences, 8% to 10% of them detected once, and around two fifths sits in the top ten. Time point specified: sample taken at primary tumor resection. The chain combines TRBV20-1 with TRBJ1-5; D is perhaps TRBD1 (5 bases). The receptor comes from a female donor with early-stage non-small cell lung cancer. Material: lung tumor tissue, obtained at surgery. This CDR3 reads CSARGPSNQPQHF. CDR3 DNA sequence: TGCAGTGCTAGGGGACCGAGCAATCAGCCCCAGCATTTT.